This T cell receptor beta chain was recovered during a study of T cell responses to AZD1222 COVID-19 vaccine. Study results and caveats: Baseline seropositives among AZD1222 recipients totaled only six or seven. Two doses of AZD1222 preceded a rise in Spike-specific TCR breadth and depth.

CDR1 SEHNR and CDR2 FQNEAQ come from the germline V gene (reference sequence). The CDR3 covers 15 residues. Trimming left V 4 bases short and J 1 base short, with 13 bases between. The table came from immunoSEQ multiplex PCR; TCRdb's copy has only in-frame clones and leaves some out. The data contain 100,000 to 150,000 clones, roughly 90% of them singletons. A remark on this clone: Its antigen is still unknown.

The sample was peripheral blood, taken on day 0 of AZD1222 vaccination. V and J are TRBV7-9 and TRBJ1-1; TRBD1 is a possible D gene (5 bases). This receptor was taken from an adult in good health. DNA for the CDR3: TGTGCCAGCAGCTACAGTAGTGGGGCGAACACTGAAGCTTTCTTT. Residues: CASSYSSGANTEAFF.